Listed below are T cell receptor beta chains from one sample, sequenced in a study of lymphopenia after photon versus proton radiotherapy. The repertoire was sequenced with immunoSEQ multiplex PCR; TCRdb's copy has only in-frame clones and lacks some. This table holds 60,000 to 75,000 clones, about 90% found once. The sample here was peripheral blood, taken from a patient treated with proton-based radiotherapy. Receptor source: a man older than 75 with esophageal cancer. Both conserved end residues are trimmed from each CDR3. The order of the fields is clone size, V gene, J gene, CDR3 protein. Expanded clones get a size class; other rows say once, few or many, or leave the size out.

-	TRBV19	TRBJ1-2	ASSMTGGWDGYT
-	TRBV29-1	TRBJ1-1	SVGDRFLNTEAF
once	TRBV27	TRBJ2-2	ASSLQGAGELF
-	TRBV29-1	TRBJ2-2	SVEASGRAGELF
few	TRBV2	TRBJ1-1	ASTAWGGIEAF
-	TRBV7-9	TRBJ1-2	ASSLAPGYGYT
-	TRBV27	TRBJ2-3	ASSLVSLDTQY
-	TRBV4-1	TRBJ1-5	ASSQAGQGQSAQH
-	TRBV5-8	TRBJ2-3	ASSLPGASGGGADTQY
-	TRBV19	TRBJ1-1	ASSIDRDKGGAYTEAF
-	TRBV2	TRBJ2-5	ATRRGQGARETQY
-	TRBV5-1	TRBJ1-4	ASSDYLATNEKLF
-	TRBV19	TRBJ1-4	ASSLTAATNEKLF
once	TRBV7-7	TRBJ2-3	ASSSSGGTDTQY
-	TRBV11-2	TRBJ2-5	ASSLGGQTSRTETQY
-	TRBV4-2	TRBJ1-6	ASSQVGTQGNSPLH
once	TRBV5-1	TRBJ2-2	ASSLSGQGNTGELF
-	TRBV25-1	TRBJ1-4	ASSEFRGLNEKLF
-	TRBV7-2	TRBJ1-2	ASSLSSAAYGYT
-	TRBV7-8	TRBJ1-2	ASGRVGGSYGYT
-	TRBV5-4	TRBJ2-2	ASSRQKNTGELF
-	TRBV7-2	TRBJ2-7	ASSPRGGSRAYEQY
-	TRBV7-9	TRBJ2-1	ASSLVGVYEYNEQF
once	TRBV5-4	TRBJ1-2	ASSLDQGYGYT
-	TRBV5-4	TRBJ2-7	ASSLAGTPGHEQY
-	TRBV4-3	TRBJ1-5	ASSQDWNQPQH